A selection of T cell receptor beta chains follows, all from one sample in a study of cytomegalovirus exposure and HLA in healthy donors. Libraries were prepared by immunoSEQ multiplex PCR; TCRdb keeps only in-frame clonotypes and omits some of them. This table lists 150,000 to 200,000 clones. Material: PBMCs. The receptor source for this set is a woman in her fifties or sixties in good health and CMV-seronegative. CDR3s include the opening cysteine and the closing phenylalanine or tryptophan. The D gene is left open where the match is weak.

>NA|14|TRBV10-3|TRBJ2-1
CAISAGASGDEQFF
TGTGCCATCAGTGCAGGGGCTAGCGGCGATGAGCAGTTCTTC
>TRBD2|14|TRBV11-2|TRBJ2-7
CASSLSSGSQEQYF
TGTGCCAGCAGTTTATCAAGCGGGAGTCAAGAGCAGTACTTC
>TRBD2|16|TRBV7-6|TRBJ2-7
CASSHQLAGDSNEQYF
TGTGCCAGCAGCCACCAACTAGCGGGAGATTCTAACGAGCAGTACTTC
>NA|12|TRBV6-1|TRBJ2-1
CASRGGGNEQFF
TGTGCCAGCAGAGGGGGAGGGAATGAGCAGTTCTTC
>NA|16|TRBV5-1|TRBJ1-2
CASSLGGTLTDYGYTF
TGCGCCAGCAGCTTGGGAGGGACTCTCACGGACTATGGCTACACCTTC
>NA|14|TRBV4-2|TRBJ1-5
CASSQDGGDQPQHF
TGTGCCAGCAGCCAAGATGGGGGGGATCAGCCCCAGCATTTT
>TRBD1|16|TRBV18|TRBJ1-1
CASSPLPGQANTEAFF
TGTGCCAGCTCACCGCTTCCGGGACAGGCGAACACTGAAGCTTTCTTT
>TRBD2|18|TRBV5-4|TRBJ2-3
CASSLSLLAGAPGDTQYF
TGTGCCAGCAGCTTGTCCCTACTAGCGGGAGCCCCCGGGGATACGCAGTATTTT
>NA|15|TRBV7-6|TRBJ2-2
CASSLAQSGVGELFF
TGTGCCAGCAGCTTAGCGCAGTCGGGGGTCGGGGAGCTGTTTTTT
>NA|11|TRBV15|TRBJ1-1
CATAVRTEAFF
TGTGCCACCGCCGTGCGAACTGAAGCTTTCTTT
>TRBD1|16|TRBV9|TRBJ2-2
CASSVGQGEGFGELFF
TGTGCCAGCAGCGTGGGACAGGGCGAGGGATTCGGGGAGCTGTTTTTT
>NA|13|TRBV6-5|TRBJ1-1
CASTVDTNTEAFF
TGTGCCAGCACCGTGGACACGAACACTGAAGCTTTCTTT
>TRBD2|15|TRBV7-2|TRBJ2-1
CASSTSSGGYNEQFF
TGTGCCAGCAGCACATCTAGCGGGGGGTACAATGAGCAGTTCTTC
>NA|13|TRBV9|TRBJ1-1
CASSGGLGTEAFF
TGTGCCAGCAGCGGGGGCCTGGGGACTGAAGCTTTCTTT
>TRBD1|14|TRBV7-9|TRBJ1-2
CASSLPLGQDGYTF
TGTGCCAGCAGCTTACCACTTGGACAGGATGGCTACACCTTC
>TRBD1|14|TRBV6-5|TRBJ1-2
CASRRQGANYGYTF
TGTGCCAGCAGGAGACAGGGTGCTAACTATGGCTACACCTTC
>NA|15|TRBV7-9|TRBJ1-4
CASSLGQTTNEKLFF
TGTGCCAGCAGCTTAGGACAGACAACTAATGAAAAACTGTTTTTT
>TRBD1|19|TRBV7-9|TRBJ1-6
CASSRPGTGPSSYNSPLHF
TGTGCCAGCAGCCGTCCCGGGACAGGTCCGAGCTCCTATAATTCACCCCTCCACTTT
>TRBD1|14|TRBV7-3|TRBJ2-7
CASSLGQGAYEQYF
TGTGCCAGCAGCTTAGGACAGGGGGCTTACGAGCAGTACTTC
>TRBD2|17|TRBV5-4|TRBJ2-3
CASSPGLAGGLTDTQYF
TGTGCCAGCAGCCCAGGACTAGCGGGGGGGCTAACAGATACGCAGTATTTT
>TRBD2|20|TRBV7-6|TRBJ2-1
CASSLAKRKGTSGRYNEQFF
TGTGCCAGCAGCTTAGCAAAGAGGAAGGGGACTAGCGGGAGGTACAATGAGCAGTTCTTC
>TRBD2|17|TRBV11-1|TRBJ2-1
CASSLLFSSGRGNEQFF
TGTGCCAGCAGCCTCCTTTTTAGTAGCGGGAGAGGGAATGAGCAGTTCTTC
>TRBD1|15|TRBV6-1|TRBJ1-1
CATPGQIPGVTEAFF
TGTGCCACCCCGGGACAGATCCCGGGCGTGACTGAAGCTTTCTTT
>TRBD2|17|TRBV5-1|TRBJ2-3
CASSSQPTSGKTDTQYF
TGCGCCAGCAGCTCACAACCGACTAGCGGGAAAACAGATACGCAGTATTTT
>NA|17|TRBV4-1|TRBJ2-7
CASSQGRQGGMTYEQYF
TGCGCCAGCAGCCAAGGACGGCAGGGAGGTATGACCTACGAGCAGTACTTC
>TRBD2|16|TRBV27|TRBJ2-3
CASSPLGLAGGDTQYF
TGTGCCAGCAGTCCTCTAGGACTAGCGGGGGGTGATACGCAGTATTTT
>TRBD2|16|TRBV2|TRBJ2-1
CASRRAGADALNEQFF
TGTGCCAGCAGACGAGCGGGAGCCGACGCACTCAATGAGCAGTTCTTC
>NA|13|TRBV19|TRBJ2-2
CASNRGSNGELFF
TGTGCCAGTAACCGCGGCTCGAATGGGGAGCTGTTTTTT
>TRBD1|14|TRBV7-3|TRBJ1-1
CASSLWDRVTEAFF
TGTGCCAGCAGCTTATGGGACAGGGTGACTGAAGCTTTCTTT
>TRBD1|17|TRBV4-1|TRBJ1-1
CASSQITGGFGNTEAFF
TGCGCCAGCAGCCAAATCACAGGGGGCTTTGGGAACACTGAAGCTTTCTTT
>TRBD1|14|TRBV19|TRBJ1-2
CASSIGQGARGYTF
TGTGCCAGTAGTATAGGACAGGGGGCGAGGGGCTACACCTTC
>NA|16|TRBV6-6|TRBJ2-4
CASSYGGSGAKNIQYF
TGTGCCAGCAGTTATGGTGGCTCGGGAGCCAAAAACATTCAGTACTTC
>NA|16|TRBV4-1|TRBJ2-7
CASSQDLGTLLREQYF
TGCGCCAGCAGCCAAGATCTCGGGACTCTCCTACGCGAGCAGTACTTC
>NA|13|TRBV5-1|TRBJ1-1
CASSLGGAVEAFF
TGCGCCAGCAGCTTGGGCGGGGCTGTTGAAGCTTTCTTT
>NA|17|TRBV7-9|TRBJ1-1
CASSLAGTAGKTTEAFF
TGTGCCAGCAGCTTAGCGGGTACAGCAGGCAAGACCACTGAAGCTTTCTTT
>TRBD1|14|TRBV7-2|TRBJ1-1
CASSPRTGGTEAFF
TGTGCCAGCAGCCCGAGGACAGGCGGCACTGAAGCTTTCTTT
>TRBD1|16|TRBV11-2|TRBJ2-3
CASSLDRDSSTDTQYF
TGTGCCAGCAGCCTGGACCGGGACAGCAGCACAGATACGCAGTATTTT
>NA|14|TRBV18|TRBJ1-1
CASSFLRKDTEAFF
TGTGCCAGCTCTTTTTTGAGGAAAGACACTGAAGCTTTCTTT
>NA|15|TRBV9|TRBJ2-3
CASSVGGRSTDTQYF
TGTGCCAGCAGCGTTGGGGGCAGGTCCACAGATACGCAGTATTTT
>TRBD1|17|TRBV14|TRBJ2-3
CASSRDRPGSGTDTQYF
TGTGCCAGCAGCAGGGACAGGCCGGGATCTGGCACAGATACGCAGTATTTT